The 12 T cell receptor beta chains listed next were all sequenced from one sample in a study of cytomegalovirus exposure and HLA in healthy donors. PCR amplification relied on 60 Vbeta primers (plus 13 Jbeta primers). Profiled with immunoSEQ multiplex PCR; TCRdb holds only in-frame clones, not every one. The data contain about 88,000 clones, around 89% of them singletons. Sequenced sample: PBMCs. The receptors shown here come from a young man in good health and CMV-seronegative.

The rearrangement joins TRBV6-4 to TRBJ2-1; 9 bases map to TRBD2. The CDR3 is made up of 14 amino acids. Germline loops: CDR1 MRHNA, CDR2 SNTAGT. Unmatched junction bases numbered 8, after V lost 5 bases and J lost 9 bases. DNA for the CDR3: TGTGCCAGCAGTCGCGTAGCGGGAGCCTCTGAGCAGTTCTTC. It translates to CASSRVAGASEQFF.

This clone has a single count. The V gene is TRBV28, the J gene TRBJ2-1; D may be TRBD1 (7 bases). V was shortened by 6 bases and J by 4 bases, with 16 bases between the two germline ends. CDR1 MDHEN and CDR2 SYDVKM come from the germline V gene. This CDR3 is 15 amino acids long. CDR3 amino acids: CASSAGQSFYNEQFF. The CDR3 nucleotides are TGTGCCAGCAGCGCGGGACAGTCTTTTTACAATGAGCAGTTCTTC.

This sequence joins TRBV28 and TRBJ2-2, with a weak D call TRBD2 (5 bases). Per germline, CDR1 MDHEN and CDR2 SYDVKM. Trimming shortened V by 4 bases and J by 7 bases, and 19 bases separated the two germline ends. CDR3 length: 16 amino acids. The CDR3 reads CASSSRGGRRGGELFF. The CDR3 coding sequence is TGTGCCAGCAGTTCTAGAGGAGGTCGCCGGGGCGGGGAGCTGTTTTTT.

The chain joins TRBV5-1 to TRBJ1-3, with unresolved D. The CDR3 contains 14 residues. Trimming pared 2 bases from V and 0 bases from J, leaving 6 bases between. Germline lookup yields CDR1 SGHRS and CDR2 YFSETQ. The CDR3 loop reads CASSLASSGNTIYF. In nucleotides, the CDR3 is TGCGCCAGCAGCTTAGCGAGCTCTGGAAACACCATATATTTT. Complete variable domain (other parts from reference TRBV5-1 and TRBJ1-3): KAGVTQTPRYLIKTRGQQVTLSCSPISGHRSVSWYQQTPGQGLQFLFEYFSETQRNKGNFPGRFSGRQFSNSRSEMNVSTLELGDSALYLCASSLASSGNTIYFGEGSWLTVV.

The rearrangement uses TRBV2 and TRBJ1-1; D unclear. This CDR3 is built from 14 residues. With 6 bases removed from V and 1 base from J, the gap between germline ends came to 12 bases. Per the germline V gene, CDR1 is SNHLY and CDR2 is FYNNEI. The CDR3 DNA follows: TGTGCCAGCAGGGCGGGAGTAGGGAACACTGAAGCTTTCTTT. Protein: CASRAGVGNTEAFF.

About this clone: A junction end diverges from the germline sequence, so it may reflect a read error. The rearrangement links TRBV2 to TRBJ2-4, with TRBD1 identical over 7 bases. Germline CDR1 and CDR2: SNHLY and FYNNEI. The CDR3 has 15 residues. The CDR3 nucleotides are TGTGCCAGCAGTGAAGCTGACAGGGCCACAAACATTCAGTACTTC. This sequence encodes CASSEADRATNIQYF.

The chain links TRBV6-1 to TRBJ2-2; TRBD2 is a possible D gene (5 bases). CDR1 MNHNS and CDR2 SASEGT come from the germline V gene. Trimming left V 4 bases short and J 0 bases short, with 18 bases between. The CDR3 is 18 residues long. In DNA, the CDR3 is TGTGCCAGCAGTGTGAGACTCTCCGGACTTACGAACACCGGGGAGCTGTTTTTT. Protein sequence: CASSVRLSGLTNTGELFF.

The chain couples TRBV2 to TRBJ1-4; weak D call: TRBD1 (6 bases). Trimming took 6 bases from V and 11 from J, leaving 22 bases between them. Germline V lookup: CDR1 SNHLY, CDR2 FYNNEI. The CDR3 has 15 amino acids. The CDR3 nucleotides read TGTGCCAGCAGCCCAAGGGGACACAGCGCGAGTAAACTGTTTTTT. Its protein is CASSPRGHSASKLFF. The whole variable domain, filled in from reference TRBV2 and TRBJ1-4, reads EPEVTQTPSHQVTQMGQEVILRCVPISNHLYFYWYRQILGQKVEFLVSFYNNEISEKSEIFDDQFSVERPDGSNFTLKIRSTKLEDSAMYFCASSPRGHSASKLFFGSGTQLSVL.

The V call is TRBV5-1, the J call TRBJ1-6; perhaps TRBD1 as D (5 bases). The CDR3 is made up of 16 amino acids. CDR1 and CDR2 (germline): SGHRS, YFSETQ. Trimming left V 4 bases short and J 6 bases short, with 17 bases between. CDR3 DNA: TGCGCCAGCAGCCTGGAAGGACAAAAACCTAATTCACCCCTCCACTTT. It yields the protein CASSLEGQKPNSPLHF.

CDR3 DNA sequence: TGTGCCAGCAGAGAAACAGGGGGCAGAGAGCAGTACTTC. Translated, it gives CASRETGGREQYF. This rearrangement joins TRBV6-1 to TRBJ2-7, with TRBD1 matching over 9 bases. The CDR3 totals 13 residues. Germline loops: CDR1 MNHNS, CDR2 SASEGT. After removal of 6 bases from V and 7 bases from J, the junction contained 7 bases not matched to a gene.

This chain connects TRBV9 to TRBJ1-2; 8 bases match TRBD1. The length of the CDR3 is 18 residues. Germline-derived CDR1 and CDR2 are SGDLS and YYNGEE. Losses at the gene ends were 4 bases for V and 5 bases for J; bases not matched to a gene: 19. The CDR3 DNA is TGTGCCAGCAGCAGAGAAGTATCTGGGACAGGACCACATTATGGCTACACCTTC. Its protein is CASSREVSGTGPHYGYTF.

The V gene is TRBV7-8, the J gene TRBJ2-7, with TRBD2 identical over 11 bases. Germline V gene lookup returns CDR1 SGHVS and CDR2 FQNEAQ. With 6 bases clipped from V and 0 bases from J, the junction kept 13 bases outside the gene matches. The CDR3 spans 18 residues. CDR3 loop: CASRQTSGSSQSSYEQYF. CDR3 DNA sequence: TGTGCCAGCAGACAAACTAGCGGGAGTTCTCAGAGCTCCTACGAGCAGTACTTC.